This TCR beta chain was identified in a study of shared clonotypes between healthy human individuals. In the study overall: Donors were a couple of women and a few men aged 18 to 49. Overall study results and limits: When compared with the clonotypes that were shared by all four sorted-subset donors, the non-shared clonotypes turned out to have lower generation probabilities. About 5% was the fraction of naive CD4 clonotypes found shared across a few donors.

Only Caucasian adults living in Nashville, Tennessee made up the donor group. This CDR3 comprises 12 residues. Trimming stripped 4 bases from V and 6 bases from J, with 7 bases between. The germline CDR1 and CDR2 sequences are SNHLY and FYNNEI. To note about this clone: The antigen is undetermined.

Sequencing was performed with immunoSEQ multiplex PCR; in TCRdb, only in-frame clones are kept and a portion is missing. Among a few million clones listed, just over 90% were seen once. Sequencing was carried out using naive CD4+ T cells sorted from blood. Subset of the sample: CD45RA+ positively selected. The clonotype comes from a man aged 18 to 35 in good health. This chain links TRBV2 with TRBJ1-5; D possibly corresponds to TRBD1 (5 bases). The CDR3 sequence: CASSATVQPQHF. DNA of the CDR3: TGTGCCAGCAGTGCGACAGTTCAGCCCCAGCATTTT.